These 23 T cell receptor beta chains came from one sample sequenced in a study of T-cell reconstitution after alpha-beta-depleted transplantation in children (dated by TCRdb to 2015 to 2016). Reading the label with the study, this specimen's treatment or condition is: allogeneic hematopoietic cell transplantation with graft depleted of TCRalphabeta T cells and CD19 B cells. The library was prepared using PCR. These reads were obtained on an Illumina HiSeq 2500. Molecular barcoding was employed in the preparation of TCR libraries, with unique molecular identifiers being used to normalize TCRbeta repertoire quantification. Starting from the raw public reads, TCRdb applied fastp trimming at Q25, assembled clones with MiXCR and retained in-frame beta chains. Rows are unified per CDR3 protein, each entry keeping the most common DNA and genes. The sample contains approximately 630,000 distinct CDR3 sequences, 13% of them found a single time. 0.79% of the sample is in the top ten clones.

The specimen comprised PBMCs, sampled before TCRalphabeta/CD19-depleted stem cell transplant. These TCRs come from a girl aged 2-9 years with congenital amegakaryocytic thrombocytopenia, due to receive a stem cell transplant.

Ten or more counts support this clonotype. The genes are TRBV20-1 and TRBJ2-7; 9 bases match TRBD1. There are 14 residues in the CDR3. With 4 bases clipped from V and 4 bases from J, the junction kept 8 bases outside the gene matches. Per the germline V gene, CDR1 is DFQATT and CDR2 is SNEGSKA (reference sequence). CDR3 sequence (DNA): TGCAGTGCTACGCCGGGACAGGGATTTTACGAGCAGTACTTC. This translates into CSATPGQGFYEQYF.

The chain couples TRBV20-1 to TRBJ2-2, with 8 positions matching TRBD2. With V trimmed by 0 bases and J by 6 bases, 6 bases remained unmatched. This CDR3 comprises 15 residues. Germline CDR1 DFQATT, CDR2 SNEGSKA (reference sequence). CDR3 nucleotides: TGCAGTGCTAGAGATCTTGCGGGAGGCGCCGGGGAGCTGTTTTTT. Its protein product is CSARDLAGGAGELFF.

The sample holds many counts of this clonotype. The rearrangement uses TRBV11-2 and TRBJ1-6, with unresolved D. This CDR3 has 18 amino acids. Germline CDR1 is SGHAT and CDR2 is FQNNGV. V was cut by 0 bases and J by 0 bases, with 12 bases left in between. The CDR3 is CASSLEGYLSSYNSPLHF. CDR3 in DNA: TGTGCCAGCAGCTTAGAGGGCTATCTAAGCTCCTATAATTCACCCCTCCACTTT. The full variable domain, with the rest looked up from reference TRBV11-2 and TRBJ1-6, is EAGVAQSPRYKIIEKRQSVAFWCNPISGHATLYWYQQILGQGPKLLIQFQNNGVVDDSQLPKDRFSAERLKGVDSTLKIQPAKLEDSAVYLCASSLEGYLSSYNSPLHFGNGTRLTVT.

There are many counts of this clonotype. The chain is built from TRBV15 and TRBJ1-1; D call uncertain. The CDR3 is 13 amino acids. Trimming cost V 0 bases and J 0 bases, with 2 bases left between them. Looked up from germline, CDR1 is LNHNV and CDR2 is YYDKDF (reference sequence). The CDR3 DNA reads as TGTGCCACCAGCAGAGAGATGAACACTGAAGCTTTCTTT. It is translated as CATSREMNTEAFF.

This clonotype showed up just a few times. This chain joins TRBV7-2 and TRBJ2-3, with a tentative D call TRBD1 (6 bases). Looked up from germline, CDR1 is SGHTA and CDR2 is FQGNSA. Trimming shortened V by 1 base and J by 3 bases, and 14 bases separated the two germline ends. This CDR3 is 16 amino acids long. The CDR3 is CASSLDRQDGTDTQYF. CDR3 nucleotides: TGTGCCAGCAGCTTAGATCGACAGGATGGAACAGATACGCAGTATTTT.

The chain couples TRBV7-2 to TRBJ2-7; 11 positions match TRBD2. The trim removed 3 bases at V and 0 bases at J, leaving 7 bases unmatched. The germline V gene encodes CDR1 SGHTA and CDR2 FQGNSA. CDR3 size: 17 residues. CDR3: CASSFWLAGGSSYEQYF. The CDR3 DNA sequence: TGTGCCAGCAGCTTCTGGTTAGCGGGAGGGAGCTCCTACGAGCAGTACTTC.

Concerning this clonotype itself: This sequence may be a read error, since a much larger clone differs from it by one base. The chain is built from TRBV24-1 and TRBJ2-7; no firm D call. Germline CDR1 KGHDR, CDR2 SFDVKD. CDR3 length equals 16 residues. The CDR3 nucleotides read TGTGCCACCAGTGAGGGCTTGGGTAGCAGAACCTACGAGCAGTCCTTC. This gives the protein CATSEGLGSRTYEQSF.

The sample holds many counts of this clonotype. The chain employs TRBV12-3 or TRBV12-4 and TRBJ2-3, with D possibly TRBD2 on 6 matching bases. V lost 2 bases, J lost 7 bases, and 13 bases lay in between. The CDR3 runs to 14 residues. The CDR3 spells CASSLIRLAYTQYF. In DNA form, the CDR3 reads TGTGCCAGCAGTTTAATCCGCCTAGCGTATACGCAGTATTTT.

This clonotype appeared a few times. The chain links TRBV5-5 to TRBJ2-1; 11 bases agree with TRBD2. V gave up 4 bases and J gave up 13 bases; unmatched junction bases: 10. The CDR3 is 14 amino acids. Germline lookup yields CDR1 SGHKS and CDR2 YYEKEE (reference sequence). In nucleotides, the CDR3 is TGTGCCAGCAGCCCCGGGACTAGCGGAGCCCATCAGTTCTTC. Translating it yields CASSPGTSGAHQFF.

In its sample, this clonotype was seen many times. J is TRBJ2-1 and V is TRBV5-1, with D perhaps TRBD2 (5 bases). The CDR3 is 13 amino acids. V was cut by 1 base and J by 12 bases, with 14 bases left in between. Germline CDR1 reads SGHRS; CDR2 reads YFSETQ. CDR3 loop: CASSLISRVGQFF. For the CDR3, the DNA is TGCGCCAGCAGCTTGATCTCGCGGGTTGGGCAGTTCTTC.

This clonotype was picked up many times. CDR3 DNA sequence: TGCGCCAGCAGCCTGACTGGTAGCGGGAGGGGAGAGACCCAGTACTTC. As protein: CASSLTGSGRGETQYF. This chain joins TRBV5-1 and TRBJ2-5; 11 bases line up with TRBD2. V trimming: 4 bases; J trimming: 4 bases; junction bases outside the gene matches: 9. Germline values: CDR1 SGHRS, CDR2 YFSETQ. The length of the CDR3 is 16 residues. Drawing the rest from reference TRBV5-1 and TRBJ2-5, the complete variable domain is KAGVTQTPRYLIKTRGQQVTLSCSPISGHRSVSWYQQTPGQGLQFLFEYFSETQRNKGNFPGRFSGRQFSNSRSEMNVSTLELGDSALYLCASSLTGSGRGETQYFGPGTRLLVL.

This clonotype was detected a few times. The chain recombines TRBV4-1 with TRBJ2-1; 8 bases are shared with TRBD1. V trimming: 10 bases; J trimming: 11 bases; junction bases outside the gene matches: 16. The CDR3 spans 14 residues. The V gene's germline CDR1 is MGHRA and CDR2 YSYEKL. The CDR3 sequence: CATEGTGLGPKQFF. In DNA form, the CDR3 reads TGCGCCACCGAGGGGACAGGTCTCGGGCCTAAGCAGTTCTTC.

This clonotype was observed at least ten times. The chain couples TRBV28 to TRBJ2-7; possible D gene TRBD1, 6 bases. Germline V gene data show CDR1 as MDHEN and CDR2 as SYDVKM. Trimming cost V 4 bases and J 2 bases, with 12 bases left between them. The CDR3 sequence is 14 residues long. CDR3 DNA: TGTGCCAGCAGTTCCCCAGGGGTTACCTACGAGCAGTACTTC. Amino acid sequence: CASSSPGVTYEQYF. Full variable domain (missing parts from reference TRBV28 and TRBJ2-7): DVKVTQSSRYLVKRTGEKVFLECVQDMDHENMFWYRQDPGLGLRLIYFSYDVKMKEKGDIPEGYSVSREKKERFSLILESASTNQTSMYLCASSSPGVTYEQYFGPGTRLTVT.

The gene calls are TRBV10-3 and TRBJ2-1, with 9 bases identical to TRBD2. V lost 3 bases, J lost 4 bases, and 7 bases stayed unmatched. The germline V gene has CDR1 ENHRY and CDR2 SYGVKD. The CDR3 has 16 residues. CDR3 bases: TGTGCCATCAGTGACGATCCTAGCGGGACTTACAATGAGCAGTTCTTC. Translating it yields CAISDDPSGTYNEQFF.

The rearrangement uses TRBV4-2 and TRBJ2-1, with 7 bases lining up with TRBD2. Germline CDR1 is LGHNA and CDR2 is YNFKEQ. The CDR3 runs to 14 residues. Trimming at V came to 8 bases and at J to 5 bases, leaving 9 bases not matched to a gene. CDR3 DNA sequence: TGTGCCAGCGGCCCCGGGACTAACGACAATGAGCAGTTCTTC. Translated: CASGPGTNDNEQFF.

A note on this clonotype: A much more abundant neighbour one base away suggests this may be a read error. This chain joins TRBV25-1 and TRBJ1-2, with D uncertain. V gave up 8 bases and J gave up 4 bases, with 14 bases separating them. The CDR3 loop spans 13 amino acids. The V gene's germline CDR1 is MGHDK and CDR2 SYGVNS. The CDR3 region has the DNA TGTGCCAGCGGTTATGATCCTAGCTATGGCTACACCTTC. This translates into CASGYDPSYGYTF.

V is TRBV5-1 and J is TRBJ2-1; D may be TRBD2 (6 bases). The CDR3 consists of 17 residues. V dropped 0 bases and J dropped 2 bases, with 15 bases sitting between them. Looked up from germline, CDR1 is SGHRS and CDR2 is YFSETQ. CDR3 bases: TGCGCCAGCAGCTTGGCGTCGAGTAGCGGAACCTACAATGAGCAGTTCTTC. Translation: CASSLASSSGTYNEQFF.

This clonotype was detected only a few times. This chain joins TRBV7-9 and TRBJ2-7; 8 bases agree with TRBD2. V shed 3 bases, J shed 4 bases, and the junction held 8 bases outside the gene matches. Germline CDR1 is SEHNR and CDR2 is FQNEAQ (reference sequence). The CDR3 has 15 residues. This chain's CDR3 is CASSFKRELSYEQYF. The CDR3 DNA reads TGTGCCAGCAGCTTTAAGCGGGAGTTGTCTTACGAGCAGTACTTC.

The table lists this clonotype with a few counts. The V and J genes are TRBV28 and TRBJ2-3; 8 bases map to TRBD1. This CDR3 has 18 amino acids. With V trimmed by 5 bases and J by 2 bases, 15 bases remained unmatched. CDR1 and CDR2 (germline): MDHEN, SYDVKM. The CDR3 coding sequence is TGTGCCAGCAGTCCACTCCCGGGGCAGACAGGGGACACAGATACGCAGTATTTT. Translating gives CASSPLPGQTGDTDTQYF. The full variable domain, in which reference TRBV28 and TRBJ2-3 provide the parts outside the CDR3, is DVKVTQSSRYLVKRTGEKVFLECVQDMDHENMFWYRQDPGLGLRLIYFSYDVKMKEKGDIPEGYSVSREKKERFSLILESASTNQTSMYLCASSPLPGQTGDTDTQYFGPGTRLTVL.

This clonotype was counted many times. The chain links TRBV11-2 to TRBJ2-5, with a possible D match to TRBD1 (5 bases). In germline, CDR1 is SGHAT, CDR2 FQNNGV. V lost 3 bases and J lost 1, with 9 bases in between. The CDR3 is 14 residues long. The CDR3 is CASSFRQTQETQYF. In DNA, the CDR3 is TGTGCCAGCAGCTTCCGACAGACCCAAGAGACCCAGTACTTC.

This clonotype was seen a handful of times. The CDR3 region is CASSPWQGSYEQYF. The CDR3 DNA reads as TGTGCCAGCAGCCCCTGGCAGGGCTCCTACGAGCAGTACTTC. The V call is TRBV3-1, the J call TRBJ2-7; D is possibly TRBD1 (5 bases). The CDR3 extends over 14 amino acids. Germline CDR1 is LGHDT and CDR2 is YNNKEL (reference sequence). Trimming took 4 bases from V and 0 from J, leaving 10 bases between them.

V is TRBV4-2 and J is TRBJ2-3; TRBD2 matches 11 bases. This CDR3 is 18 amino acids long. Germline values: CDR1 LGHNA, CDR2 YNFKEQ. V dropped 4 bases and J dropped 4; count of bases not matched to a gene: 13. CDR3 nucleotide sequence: TGTGCCAGCAGCCCCAGTCGACTAGCGGGAAGGGGTGCAGATACGCAGTATTTT. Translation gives CASSPSRLAGRGADTQYF.

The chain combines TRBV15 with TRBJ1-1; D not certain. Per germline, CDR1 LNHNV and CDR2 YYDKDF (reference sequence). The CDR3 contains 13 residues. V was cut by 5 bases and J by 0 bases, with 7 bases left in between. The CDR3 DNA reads TGTGCCACCAGCTTCGGGGTGAACACTGAAGCTTTCTTT. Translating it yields CATSFGVNTEAFF.